Listed here are 15 T cell receptor beta chains from one sample, sequenced in a study of T cells after yellow fever vaccination. TCRdb ran MiXCR on the 5' RACE reads and lists one entry per CDR3 protein. The sample comprises about 150,000 distinct CDR3 sequences, more than 6.5% of which are singletons, and about 0.61% rests with the top ten. This specimen was CD4+ T cells sorted from PBMCs, taken 10 days after the yellow fever booster vaccination. The receptors were gathered from a man aged 30 to 45 who received the YFV17D yellow fever vaccine.

This clonotype was observed at least ten times. This rearrangement joins TRBV30 to TRBJ2-5; TRBD1 agrees at 7 bases. The germline V gene encodes CDR1 GTSNPN and CDR2 SVGIG (reference sequence). CDR3 size: 17 residues. J lost 0 bases, V lost 5 bases, and 15 bases had no gene match. The CDR3 region is CAWGRTGIITYQETQYF. The CDR3 DNA sequence: TGTGCCTGGGGGCGGACAGGCATTATCACGTACCAAGAGACCCAGTACTTC.

This clonotype turned up a few times. CDR3 region: CASSLAGTGDNSPLHF. The CDR3 DNA is TGCGCCAGCAGCTTGGCCGGGACAGGGGACAATTCACCCCTCCACTTT. The genes are TRBV5-1 and TRBJ1-6, with TRBD1 matching 10 bases. The V gene's germline CDR1 is SGHRS and CDR2 YFSETQ. The CDR3 length is 16 residues. V was pared by 0 bases and J by 7 bases, with 4 bases of the junction left unmatched. The variable domain in full, with the rest retrieved from reference TRBV5-1 and TRBJ1-6, is KAGVTQTPRYLIKTRGQQVTLSCSPISGHRSVSWYQQTPGQGLQFLFEYFSETQRNKGNFPGRFSGRQFSNSRSEMNVSTLELGDSALYLCASSLAGTGDNSPLHFGNGTRLTVT.

This clonotype was observed at least ten times. V gene TRBV3-1 combines with J gene TRBJ2-5; 7 bases align to TRBD1. With V trimmed by 2 bases and J by 0 bases, 3 bases remained unmatched. The CDR3 spans 15 residues. Germline CDR1 LGHDT, CDR2 YNNKEL (reference sequence). The CDR3 DNA is TGTGCCAGCAGCCAATGGGACAGTGACCAAGAGACCCAGTACTTC. Amino acid sequence: CASSQWDSDQETQYF.

This clonotype has at least ten counts. This chain connects TRBV30 to TRBJ1-4, with 7 bases that match TRBD1. Unmatched junction bases numbered 6, after V lost 3 bases and J lost 5 bases. This CDR3 has 14 amino acids. CDR1 GTSNPN and CDR2 SVGIG come from the germline V gene (reference sequence). CDR3 sequence (DNA): TGTGCCTGGAGCCGGACAGGTGGAAATGAAAAACTGTTTTTT. Translating it yields CAWSRTGGNEKLFF.

Comments on this clonotype: Because it lacks the conserved phenylalanine or tryptophan at the end, this CDR3 is likely a read error. The DNA is omitted, as the CDR3 cannot be located on it reliably, and the CDR3 follows TCRdb's listing. This chain joins TRBV29-1 and TRBJ2-5; the DNA was not used to check the table's D call, TRBD1. CDR1 SQVTM and CDR2 ANQGSEA come from the germline V gene. Counting both end residues, the CDR3 totals 9 amino acids. The CDR3 sequence is CSVGEPGHL.

This clonotype was seen at least ten times. The chain employs TRBV7-2 and TRBJ2-1; 9 bases are a match to TRBD2. This CDR3 is 16 amino acids long. Germline trimming cut 7 bases from V and 6 bases from J; bases unmatched to any gene: 13. The germline gives CDR1 SGHTA, CDR2 FQGNSA. The CDR3 reads CASTSRRLAGLNEQFF. CDR3 DNA: TGTGCCAGCACCTCACGCAGGCTAGCGGGACTCAATGAGCAGTTCTTC. Using reference TRBV7-2 and TRBJ2-1 for the parts outside the CDR3, the full variable domain is GAGVSQSPSNKVTEKGKDVELRCDPISGHTALYWYRQSLGQGLEFLIYFQGNSAPDKSGLPSDRFSAERTGGSVSTLTIQRTQQEDSAVYLCASTSRRLAGLNEQFFGPGTRLTVL.

This clonotype was counted only a few times. The chain carries TRBV18 and TRBJ2-1; D not resolved. V was shortened by 4 bases and J by 10 bases, with 11 bases between the two germline ends. The CDR3 consists of 12 residues. CDR1 is KGHSH, CDR2 LQKENI, per germline. The CDR3 DNA is TGTGCCAGCTCACGAGCAAGGGTCGAGCAGTTCTTC. This translates into CASSRARVEQFF.

This clonotype has a handful of counts. This rearrangement joins TRBV12-3 or TRBV12-4 to TRBJ2-3; 11 nucleotides align to TRBD2. CDR3 length: 13 amino acids. Trimming cost V 5 bases and J 9 bases; bases outside gene matches: 4. CDR3 loop: CASSGTSGPTQYF. CDR3 DNA: TGTGCCAGCAGTGGGACTAGCGGCCCCACGCAGTATTTT.

In this sample, this clonotype turned up many times. The chain combines TRBV3-1 with TRBJ2-5; 9 bases map to TRBD2. Trimming took 6 bases from V and 0 from J; bases not matched to a gene: 5. Germline CDR1 LGHDT, CDR2 YNNKEL (reference sequence). This CDR3 has 15 residues. The CDR3 bases are TGTGCCAGCAGTCGGACTAGCGCTGACCAAGAGACCCAGTACTTC. Translation: CASSRTSADQETQYF.

This clonotype was picked up many times. The V and J genes are TRBV23-1 and TRBJ2-1, with D tentatively TRBD1 or TRBD2 (5 bases each). TRBV23-1 qualifies as an ORF whose function is uncertain. The CDR3 spans 19 residues. The V end was cut by 2 bases, the J end by 6 bases, with 26 bases between. CDR3 protein: CASSQPHPRRQRGTNEQFF. As DNA, the CDR3 is TGCGCCAGCAGTCAACCCCACCCGCGAAGACAGAGGGGCACCAATGAGCAGTTCTTC.

This clonotype was observed a few times. The rearrangement joins TRBV5-4 to TRBJ2-5; D not resolved. Looked up from germline, CDR1 is SGHNT and CDR2 is YYREEE (reference sequence). Trimming removed 0 bases from V and 5 bases from J, with 5 bases in between. The CDR3 has 12 amino acids. CDR3 amino acids: CASSLDFETQYF. The CDR3 nucleotides read TGTGCCAGCAGCTTGGATTTTGAGACCCAGTACTTC.

Concerning this clonotype: One base away lies a much larger clone, so this may be a sequencing read error. The chain joins TRBV20-1 to TRBJ2-5, with 11 bases identical to TRBD1. This CDR3 has 14 amino acids. Germline CDR1 reads DFQATT; CDR2 reads SNEGSKA (reference sequence). The CDR3 DNA sequence: TGCAGTGCGGTGGGGACAGGGGGTTTAGAGATCCAGTACTTC. It translates to CSAVGTGGLEIQYF.

This clonotype was recorded many times. Here the CDR3 DNA reads TGCGCCAGCAGCCGGGACAGGTCCGGAAACACCATATATTTT. This sequence encodes CASSRDRSGNTIYF. V is TRBV5-1 and J is TRBJ1-3, with 8 bases identical to TRBD1. The V and J ends lost 4 bases and 4 bases, in that order; junction bases with no gene match: 4. Germline-derived CDR1 and CDR2 are SGHRS and YFSETQ. The CDR3 runs to 14 residues.

This clonotype was seen repeatedly, ten times or more. CDR3 coding DNA: TGTGCCAGCAGAGAAAGTAGGTCTAATGAGCAGTTCTTC. This translates into CASRESRSNEQFF. V usage is TRBV6-6 and J usage is TRBJ2-1; the D is unclear. Germline-derived CDR1 and CDR2 are MNHNY and SVGAGI (reference sequence). Trimming removed 6 bases from V and 7 bases from J, with 13 bases in between. The CDR3 has 13 amino acids.

This clonotype was counted at least ten times. J is TRBJ1-5 and V is TRBV18; D unresolved. CDR3 length equals 14 residues. Deletions cut 4 bases from V and 0 bases from J, with 7 bases between. Germline values: CDR1 KGHSH, CDR2 LQKENI. The CDR3 sequence is CASSLTYSNQPQHF. CDR3 sequence (DNA): TGTGCCAGCTCACTCACGTATAGCAATCAGCCCCAGCATTTT.